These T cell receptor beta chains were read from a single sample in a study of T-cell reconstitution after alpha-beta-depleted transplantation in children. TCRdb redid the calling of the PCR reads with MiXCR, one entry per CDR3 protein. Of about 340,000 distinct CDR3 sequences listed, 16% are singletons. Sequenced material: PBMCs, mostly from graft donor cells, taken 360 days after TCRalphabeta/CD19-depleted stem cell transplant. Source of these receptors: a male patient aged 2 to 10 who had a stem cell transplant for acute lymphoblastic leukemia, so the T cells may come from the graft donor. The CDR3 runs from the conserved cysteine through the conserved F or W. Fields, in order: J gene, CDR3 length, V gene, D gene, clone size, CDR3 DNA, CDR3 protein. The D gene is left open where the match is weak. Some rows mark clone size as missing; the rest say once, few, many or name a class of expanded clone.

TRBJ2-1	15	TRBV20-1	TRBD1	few	TGCAGTGCCACCGCCGGGACAGGAGGGGGCAATGAGCAGTTCTTC	CSATAGTGGGNEQFF
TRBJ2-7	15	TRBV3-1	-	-	TGTGCCAGCAGCCAAAGCCACGGGGGCACCTACGAGCAGTACTTC	CASSQSHGGTYEQYF
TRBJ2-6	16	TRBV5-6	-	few	TGTGCCAGCCATATACCCGTGCAGTACGGGGCCAACGTCCTGACTTTC	CASHIPVQYGANVLTF
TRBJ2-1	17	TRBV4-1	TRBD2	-	TGCGCCAGCAGCCAAGTGTCGGGACTAGCGGGCTACAATGAGCAGTTCTTC	CASSQVSGLAGYNEQFF
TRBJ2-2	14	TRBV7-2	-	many	TGTGCCAGCAGCGGACTTGGCACCACCGGGGAGCTGTTTTTT	CASSGLGTTGELFF
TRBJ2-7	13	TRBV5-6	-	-	TGTGCCAGCAGCTTCTGGGGGTCCTACGAGCAGTACTTC	CASSFWGSYEQYF
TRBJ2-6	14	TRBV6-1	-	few	TGTGCCAGCACCCGAGGCTCTGGGGCCAACGTCCTGACTTTC	CASTRGSGANVLTF
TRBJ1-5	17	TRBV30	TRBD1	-	TGTGCCTGGAGTGGCCTTACAGGGGGCAGAGGCAATCAGCCCCAGCATTTT	CAWSGLTGGRGNQPQHF
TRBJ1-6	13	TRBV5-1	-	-	TGCGCCAGCAGGCTGAGAACAAATTCACCCCTCCACTTT	CASRLRTNSPLHF
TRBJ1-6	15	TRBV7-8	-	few	TGTGCCAGCAGCTACGGTCGCAGGACTTATTCACCCCTCCACTTT	CASSYGRRTYSPLHF
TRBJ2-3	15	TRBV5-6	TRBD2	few	TGTGCCAGCAGCTTGTATCTAGCGGTCACAGATACGCAGTATTTT	CASSLYLAVTDTQYF
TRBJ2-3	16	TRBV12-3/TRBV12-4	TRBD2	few	TGTGCCAGCAGTCCCCCCGGGACTAGGCTCACAGATACGCAGTATTTT	CASSPPGTRLTDTQYF
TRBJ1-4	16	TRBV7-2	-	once	TGTGCCAGCAGCTTAGGGAACAGGATGCCTAATGAAAAACTGTTTTTT	CASSLGNRMPNEKLFF
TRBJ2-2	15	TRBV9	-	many	TGTGCCAGCAGCAGGAAGAGCGGAGCTACCGGGGAGCTGTTTTTT	CASSRKSGATGELFF
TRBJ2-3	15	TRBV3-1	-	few	TGTGCCAGCAGCCAAGAGATGGGGAGAATGGATACGCAGTATTTT	CASSQEMGRMDTQYF
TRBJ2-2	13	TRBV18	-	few	TGTGCCAGCTCACCACAGGGCGGCGGGGAGCTGTTTTTT	CASSPQGGGELFF
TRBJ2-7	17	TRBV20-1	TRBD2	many	TGCAGTGCTACACTAGCGGGAGGGATCACCAAATTCTACGAGCAGTACTTC	CSATLAGGITKFYEQYF
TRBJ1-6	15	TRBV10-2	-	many	TGCGCCAGCAGTGAGAAGGCCGTTTTTACTCCACCCCTCCACTTT	CASSEKAVFTPPLHF
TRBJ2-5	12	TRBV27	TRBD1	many	TGTGCCAGCAGCCATCGGACAGGGAACAAGTACTTC	CASSHRTGNKYF
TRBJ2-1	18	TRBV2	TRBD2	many	TGTGCCAGCAGGACGGGACTAGCGGGAGTGGGCTCCTACAATGAGCAGTTCTTC	CASRTGLAGVGSYNEQFF
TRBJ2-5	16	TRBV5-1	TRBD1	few	TGCGCCAGCAGCTTGGAGGGACAGGGACTTAAAGGGACCCAGTACTTC	CASSLEGQGLKGTQYF
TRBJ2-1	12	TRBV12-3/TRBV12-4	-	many	TGTGCCAGCACCCGAGGAGGTAATGAGCAGTTCTTC	CASTRGGNEQFF
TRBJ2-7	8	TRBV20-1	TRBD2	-	TGCAGAGGGACTAGTCAGTACTTC	CRGTSQYF
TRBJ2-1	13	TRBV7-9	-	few	TGTGCCAGCAGCTTAAGGTGGACGGATGAGCAGTTCTTC	CASSLRWTDEQFF
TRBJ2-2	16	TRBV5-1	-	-	TGCGCCAGCAGCTTTACCATGGGGGGCTGGACCGGGGAGCTGTTTTTT	CASSFTMGGWTGELFF
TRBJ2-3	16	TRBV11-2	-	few	TGTGCCAGCAACCCCGTCGGAGGAGGGCTCACAGATACGCAGTATTTT	CASNPVGGGLTDTQYF